What follows describes a single T cell receptor (beta chain). This clone's antigen is unknown. CDR1 and CDR2, looked up from the germline V gene, are MNHEY and SVGAGI. The CDR3, from cysteine to phenylalanine, totals 17 residues. The DNA is not on file. This entry comes from a study of T cells expressing NK-cell markers (dated by TCRdb to 2018 to 2020). The study in broad terms: In sorted CD3+CD56+NKG2C+, CD3+CD56+NKG2C- and CD3+CD56-NKG2C+ T-cell subsets from 7 or 8 donors, TCR beta-chain repertoires were profiled. Randomly selected healthy volunteers, three men and five women, were used as the eight sequenced donors. The libraries were sequenced on Illumina HiSeq 2000/2500, MiSeq or NextSeq, producing 2 x 150 bp reads. Among the eight sequenced donors, only one was HCMV-seronegative, while the other seven were HCMV-seropositive.

A commercial ELISA kit detecting HCMV-specific IgG in serum was used to determine HCMV serostatus. Peripheral blood mononuclear cells were isolated from blood by Ficoll density gradient centrifugation. The instrument was an Illumina HiSeq 2000. The TCR beta cDNA libraries were made using 5'RACE template switching, a step that added both a universal primer site and unique molecular identifiers. cDNA synthesis was primed from the TCR beta constant segment and was followed by two successive PCR amplification steps. Turning to the authors' computational methods: MIGEC was used to demultiplex reads and group the reads by UMI, and MiTCR was used to assemble and quantify clonotypes. To exclude erroneous sequences, only TCR cDNA sequences supported by at least two reads were retained. Downstream repertoire analysis used the tcR package, and clonotypes were matched across fractions by CDR3 nucleotide sequence plus V segment. Antigen specificity was annotated against VDJdb with VDJmatch, allowing one amino acid substitution in CDR3. TCRdb reanalyzed the reads, keeping one entry per CDR3 protein sequence and omitting DNA. TCRdb, not the original authors, processed these V and J calls. This sample's table carries 200,000 to 300,000 distinct CDR3 sequences. The ten largest clones take up around 0.37% of the sample.

What the work shows at the level of the full study, not this receptor alone: For about 6 donors, the dominant CD3+CD56+NKG2C+ clonotypes were among the top 10 CD8+ clonotypes and accounted for roughly 1.0-7.5% of CD8+ T cells. It remained unclear whether the expanded NKG2C-expressing T cell clones were specific for HCMV antigens. Those dominant clonotypes were again the most abundant among CD3+CD56-NKG2C+ cells in a handful of donors, at about 28.3-60.1%.

The clonotype was recovered from a man aged 18 to 30 in good health. Donor details come from another sample of the same person, matched by shared clones. The chain uses TRBV6-5 and TRBJ1-5; TCRdb's D gene call, TRBD1, goes unchecked for lack of DNA. The specimen sequenced was blood T cells: a sorted CD56 or NKG2C T cell subset, CD4+ or CD8+ T cells, or bulk PBMC T cells (not recorded which). The CDR3 protein sequence reads: CASSYSYSGLGNQPQHF.